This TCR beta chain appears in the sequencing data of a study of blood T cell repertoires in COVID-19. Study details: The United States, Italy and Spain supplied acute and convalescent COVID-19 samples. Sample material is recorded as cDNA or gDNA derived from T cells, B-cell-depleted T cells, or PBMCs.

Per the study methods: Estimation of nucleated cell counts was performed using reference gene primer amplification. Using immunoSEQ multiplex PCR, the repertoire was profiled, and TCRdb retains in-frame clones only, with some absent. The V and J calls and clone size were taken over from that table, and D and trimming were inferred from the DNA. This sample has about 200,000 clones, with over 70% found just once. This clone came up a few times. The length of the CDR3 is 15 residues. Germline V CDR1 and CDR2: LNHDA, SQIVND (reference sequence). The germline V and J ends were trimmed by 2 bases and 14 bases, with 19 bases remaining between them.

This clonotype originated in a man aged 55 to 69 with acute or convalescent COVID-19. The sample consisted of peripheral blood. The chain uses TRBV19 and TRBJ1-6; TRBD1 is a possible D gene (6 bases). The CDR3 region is CASSIHWQGLVTLHF. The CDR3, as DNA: TGTGCCAGTAGTATACACTGGCAGGGGTTAGTAACCCTCCACTTT.